This entry lists 16 T cell receptor beta chains sequenced from one sample in a study of memory CD4+ T cells and cytomegalovirus serostatus. The assay was immunoSEQ multiplex PCR, and TCRdb's table has in-frame clones only and misses some. This sample carries approximately 56,000 clones, 82% of them seen once, and the ten largest clones take 0.4% to 0.45%. The sort gate was single viable CD3+CD4+CD8-CD45RO+ cells for memory CD4+ T cells. The material sequenced was memory CD4+ T cells from blood. These receptors came from an adult in good health and CMV-seronegative.

The rearrangement joins TRBV6-5 to TRBJ2-7; TRBD2 aligns across 7 bases. V trimming: 5 bases; J trimming: 2 bases; junction bases outside the gene matches: 9. Germline-derived CDR1 and CDR2 are MNHEY and SVGAGI. CDR3 length: 15 amino acids. CDR3 nucleotide sequence: TGTGCCAGCAGTCTCCGGGGGGTAGGAACCTACGAGCAGTACTTC. This codes for CASSLRGVGTYEQYF.

This clone has only one observation. The chain combines TRBV2 with TRBJ1-2; 7 nucleotides line up with TRBD1. J was trimmed by 6 bases and V by 6 bases; bases with no gene match: 4. Germline V gene lookup returns CDR1 SNHLY and CDR2 FYNNEI. The CDR3 sequence is 12 residues long. The CDR3 spells CASRGGEDGYTF. The CDR3 DNA reads as TGTGCCAGCAGAGGGGGCGAGGATGGCTACACCTTC.

As DNA, the CDR3 is TGTGCCAGCAGGGGGACAACGGGGGAGCTGTTTTTT. Translated: CASRGTTGELFF. This sequence joins TRBV6-1 and TRBJ2-2; maybe TRBD1 (6 bases). The ends were cut back, 6 bases at V and 8 bases at J, with 10 bases in the middle. CDR1 is MNHNS, CDR2 SASEGT, per germline. The CDR3 length is 12 residues.

This clone was seen a handful of times. This sequence joins TRBV4-1 and TRBJ2-7, with D possibly being TRBD1 or TRBD2 (5 bases each). Trimming shortened V by 1 base and J by 2 bases, and 12 bases separated the two germline ends. The germline V gene has CDR1 MGHRA and CDR2 YSYEKL. The CDR3 spans 15 residues. CDR3 in amino acids: CASSQATGRTYEQYF. The CDR3 nucleotides are TGCGCCAGCAGCCAAGCTACGGGGCGGACCTACGAGCAGTACTTC.

J is TRBJ1-5 and V is TRBV28, with TRBD1 matching 9 bases. This CDR3 spans 16 amino acids. Germline CDR1 reads MDHEN; CDR2 reads SYDVKM. The ends lost 5 bases at V and 7 bases at J; junction bases unmatched: 12. CDR3 coding DNA: TGTGCCAGCAGTCCACCGGGACAGGGTGTAGGGCAGCCCCAGCATTTT. Translated: CASSPPGQGVGQPQHF.

V and J are TRBV30 and TRBJ2-7, with D perhaps TRBD1 (5 bases). V was trimmed by 2 bases and J by 4 bases, leaving 9 bases between them. The CDR3 runs 12 residues. Germline values: CDR1 GTSNPN, CDR2 SVGIG (reference sequence). The CDR3 bases are TGTGCCTGGAGTCCAAGGGGTTACGAGCAGTACTTC. Residues: CAWSPRGYEQYF.

This clone showed up just a few times. The rearrangement uses TRBV9 and TRBJ2-2; no clear D. Germline V gene sequence: CDR1 SGDLS, CDR2 YYNGEE. V lost 3 bases and J 7 bases, leaving 13 bases between the germline ends. The length of the CDR3 is 14 residues. The CDR3: CASSEGSWGGELFF. DNA for the CDR3: TGTGCCAGCAGCGAAGGATCGTGGGGCGGGGAGCTGTTTTTT.

The chain is built from TRBV5-4 and TRBJ1-2; 9 bases are a match to TRBD1. The J segment lost 7 bases and the V segment lost 4 bases, leaving 17 bases of the junction unmatched. The germline gives CDR1 SGHNT, CDR2 YYREEE (reference sequence). The CDR3 sequence is 17 residues long. CDR3 nucleotides: TGTGCCAGCAGCCGGAGGGCCGGGGGACAGGGTGTTTTTGGCTACACCTTC. Translated: CASSRRAGGQGVFGYTF.

The CDR3 here is CAWRTYNRGYTEAFF. The CDR3 coding sequence is TGTGCCTGGAGGACCTACAACAGGGGGTACACTGAAGCTTTCTTT. The V and J genes are TRBV30 and TRBJ1-1, with 8 bases that match TRBD1. Germline-derived CDR1 and CDR2 are GTSNPN and SVGIG (reference sequence). The CDR3 consists of 15 residues. V shed 3 bases, J shed 3 bases, and the junction held 9 bases outside the gene matches.

This clone was counted once. The chain's CDR3 is CASNNNRARSEQYF. The CDR3, as DNA: TGTGCCAGCAATAACAACAGGGCTAGATCCGAGCAGTACTTC. The chain combines TRBV2 with TRBJ2-7; D possibly corresponds to TRBD1 (6 bases). The CDR3 has 14 amino acids. The V gene's germline CDR1 is SNHLY and CDR2 FYNNEI. Trimming removed 7 bases from V and 6 bases from J, with 19 bases in between. Full variable domain (remainder filled in from reference TRBV2 and TRBJ2-7): EPEVTQTPSHQVTQMGQEVILRCVPISNHLYFYWYRQILGQKVEFLVSFYNNEISEKSEIFDDQFSVERPDGSNFTLKIRSTKLEDSAMYFCASNNNRARSEQYFGPGTRLTVT.

CDR3 coding DNA: TGTGCCAGCTCAACAGGGGCGGGTCAGCCCCAGCATTTT. It translates to CASSTGAGQPQHF. V usage is TRBV18 and J usage is TRBJ1-5, with TRBD1 matching over 7 bases. The CDR3 sequence is 13 residues long. CDR1 is KGHSH and CDR2 is LQKENI in the germline V gene. V lost 5 bases, J lost 6 bases, and 4 bases stayed unmatched.

The rearrangement links TRBV7-2 to TRBJ1-4, with TRBD1 as a possible D gene (6 bases). Germline V CDR1 and CDR2: SGHTA, FQGNSA. The CDR3 totals 15 residues. V lost 5 bases and J 3 bases, leaving 13 bases between the germline ends. Here the CDR3 DNA reads TGTGCCAGCAGCACCATCAGGACAGCTAATGAAAAACTGTTTTTT. Encoded protein: CASSTIRTANEKLFF. The full variable domain, with the rest looked up from reference TRBV7-2 and TRBJ1-4, is GAGVSQSPSNKVTEKGKDVELRCDPISGHTALYWYRQSLGQGLEFLIYFQGNSAPDKSGLPSDRFSAERTGGSVSTLTIQRTQQEDSAVYLCASSTIRTANEKLFFGSGTQLSVL.

V is TRBV30 and J is TRBJ2-5; D is ambiguous. V lost 2 bases to trimming and J lost 5 bases, with 15 bases between them. The CDR3 is 14 residues long. CDR1 and CDR2 (germline): GTSNPN, SVGIG (reference sequence). CDR3 loop: CAWSSLSGFETQYF. In nucleotides, the CDR3 is TGTGCCTGGAGTAGTCTATCGGGTTTCGAGACCCAGTACTTC.

The chain carries TRBV7-2 and TRBJ1-1; TRBD1 agrees at 8 bases. CDR1 is SGHTA, CDR2 FQGNSA, per germline. After removal of 2 bases from V and 10 bases from J, the junction contained 6 bases not matched to a gene. This CDR3 contains 13 residues. The CDR3 reads CASSLYRGDAAFF. Here the CDR3 DNA reads TGTGCCAGCAGCTTATACAGGGGGGATGCAGCTTTCTTT.

The chain links TRBV15 to TRBJ2-7; D possibly uses TRBD1 or TRBD2 (5 bases each). Germline-derived CDR1 and CDR2 are LNHNV and YYDKDF (reference sequence). CDR3 length: 14 amino acids. Trimming removed 1 base at V and 3 bases at J, with 10 bases between. The CDR3 loop reads CATSRAGDVYEQYF. The CDR3 DNA follows: TGTGCCACCAGCAGAGCTGGGGACGTCTACGAGCAGTACTTC.

V is TRBV5-1 and J is TRBJ2-6; TRBD1 matches at 10 bases. V shed 4 bases, J shed 4 bases, and the junction held 8 bases outside the gene matches. The CDR3 contains 17 residues. Germline CDR1 reads SGHRS; CDR2 reads YFSETQ. The CDR3 loop reads CASSNVPGQGGANVLTF. In DNA form, the CDR3 reads TGCGCCAGCAGCAACGTCCCGGGACAGGGGGGGGCCAACGTCCTGACTTTC.